The 32 T cell receptor beta chains listed next were all sequenced from one sample in a study of blood T cell repertoires in COVID-19. TCRdb's table, derived via immunoSEQ multiplex PCR, lists solely in-frame clones and lacks some. Here the sample spans tens of thousands of clones, about 79% being singletons. The sample was peripheral blood. These receptors came from a woman aged 55 to 70 with acute or convalescent COVID-19.

The chain employs TRBV5-1 and TRBJ1-2; D is undetermined. The CDR3 length is 13 residues. The germline gives CDR1 SGHRS, CDR2 YFSETQ. The V gene lost 0 bases and the J gene lost 8 bases, with 11 bases spanning the gap. The CDR3 loop reads CASSLGSTQGYTF. As DNA, the CDR3 is TGCGCCAGCAGCTTGGGCTCTACGCAAGGCTACACCTTC.

This sequence joins TRBV25-1 and TRBJ2-3; D is uncertain. Germline V gene lookup returns CDR1 MGHDK and CDR2 SYGVNS. The ends were cut back, 4 bases at V and 4 bases at J, with 12 bases in the middle. The CDR3 totals 14 residues. This CDR3 reads CASSAPLSPDTQYF. In DNA form, the CDR3 reads TGTGCCAGCAGTGCCCCTCTATCACCAGATACGCAGTATTTT.

The genes are TRBV19 and TRBJ2-4, with 8 bases lining up with TRBD2. With 1 base clipped from V and 2 bases from J, the junction kept 4 bases outside the gene matches. The CDR3 consists of 16 residues. Germline-derived CDR1 and CDR2 are LNHDA and SQIVND (reference sequence). The CDR3 DNA follows: TGTGCCAGTAGTATAGTCGGGAGGGAGTCCAAAAACATTCAGTACTTC. This codes for CASSIVGRESKNIQYF.

V and J are TRBV6-5 and TRBJ2-3; 7 nucleotides line up with TRBD1. The length of the CDR3 is 14 residues. Trimming cost V 7 bases and J 4 bases; bases outside gene matches: 8. The V gene's germline CDR1 is MNHEY and CDR2 SVGAGI. The CDR3 sequence is CASNIAGGSDTQYF. CDR3 coding DNA: TGTGCCAGCAATATTGCAGGGGGATCAGATACGCAGTATTTT.

This sequence joins TRBV29-1 and TRBJ2-5; 10 nucleotides line up with TRBD1. The CDR3 loop spans 13 amino acids. The ends lost 6 bases at V and 1 base at J; junction bases unmatched: 2. The germline gives CDR1 SQVTM, CDR2 ANQGSEA. For the CDR3, the DNA is TGCAGCGTGGGACAGGGGAGCCAAGAGACCCAGTACTTC. Its protein is CSVGQGSQETQYF.

V usage is TRBV20-1 and J usage is TRBJ1-1, with 8 nucleotides matching TRBD1. Germline CDR1 is DFQATT and CDR2 is SNEGSKA (reference sequence). This CDR3 has 14 residues. With 3 bases clipped from V and 1 base from J, the junction kept 4 bases outside the gene matches. CDR3 sequence reads: CSASPGTGNTEAFF. The DNA of the CDR3 is TGCAGTGCTAGTCCCGGGACAGGGAACACTGAAGCTTTCTTT.

V gene TRBV19 combines with J gene TRBJ2-7; 7 nucleotides align to TRBD1. Trimming removed 5 bases from V and 3 bases from J; junction bases left unmatched: 13. The germline V gene has CDR1 LNHDA and CDR2 SQIVND (reference sequence). The length of the CDR3 is 16 residues. Written as DNA, the CDR3 is TGTGCCAGTAGTCGAGGACAGGCCCAGGGGAGCTACGAGCAGTACTTC. It specifies CASSRGQAQGSYEQYF.

The genes are TRBV5-6 and TRBJ1-6; D gene uncertain. V was clipped by 0 bases and J by 9 bases, with 10 bases between them. Looked up from germline, CDR1 is SGHDT and CDR2 is YYEEEE. The CDR3 has 14 residues. The CDR3, as DNA: TGTGCCAGCAGCTTGGGTAGAGCAACTTCACCCCTCCACTTT. It specifies CASSLGRATSPLHF.

The CDR3 loop reads CASRKDRGATGELFF. Written as DNA, the CDR3 is TGTGCCAGCAGAAAAGACAGGGGGGCCACCGGGGAGCTGTTTTTT. The J gene is TRBJ2-2, the V gene TRBV27; TRBD1 matches at 9 bases. CDR1 and CDR2 from the germline V gene are MNHEY and SMNVEV (reference sequence). There are 15 residues in the CDR3. Trimming at V came to 6 bases and at J to 4 bases, leaving 6 bases not matched to a gene.

This clone was found once. The V call is TRBV11-2, the J call TRBJ1-2; D may be TRBD1 (5 bases). The V and J ends lost 5 bases and 8 bases respectively, with 15 bases between them. The CDR3 has 13 amino acids. CDR1 and CDR2 (germline): SGHAT, FQNNGV. Written as DNA, the CDR3 is TGTGCCAGCAGCCCCCAGGGATTGGGCGGCTACACCTTC. Translated, it gives CASSPQGLGGYTF.

The rearrangement links TRBV18 to TRBJ1-2; D perhaps matches TRBD1 (6 bases). Trimming pared 4 bases from V and 7 bases from J, leaving 25 bases between. CDR3 size: 17 residues. Looked up from germline, CDR1 is KGHSH and CDR2 is LQKENI. In DNA form, the CDR3 reads TGTGCCAGCTCACGGCAGGGGTTCGGAGTGGGAGTTGGTGGCTACACCTTC. Its protein is CASSRQGFGVGVGGYTF.

V usage is TRBV7-6 and J usage is TRBJ2-7, with 13 bases matching TRBD2. The ends lost 5 bases at V and 7 bases at J; junction bases unmatched: 8. Germline loops: CDR1 SGHVS, CDR2 FNYEAQ. The length of the CDR3 is 15 residues. The CDR3 DNA reads TGTGCCAGCAGCCCTCGGACTAGCGGGGGCGCGGAGCAGTACTTC. Its translation: CASSPRTSGGAEQYF.

The chain recombines TRBV6-1 with TRBJ2-2, with 7 bases identical to TRBD2. With 4 bases clipped from V and 4 bases from J, the junction kept 9 bases outside the gene matches. The germline V gene has CDR1 MNHNS and CDR2 SASEGT. The CDR3 totals 16 residues. CDR3 protein: CASSGGGPTGTGELFF. For the CDR3, the DNA is TGTGCCAGCAGTGGGGGGGGTCCAACTGGCACCGGGGAGCTGTTTTTT.

The genes are TRBV12-3 or TRBV12-4 and TRBJ1-1; D not certain. This CDR3 has 11 residues. V was shortened by 6 bases and J by 5 bases, with 7 bases between the two germline ends. This CDR3 is CASRSRTEAFF. As DNA, the CDR3 is TGTGCCAGCAGGTCGAGGACTGAAGCTTTCTTT.

V usage is TRBV4-1 and J usage is TRBJ1-1; D is undetermined. Germline-derived CDR1 and CDR2 are MGHRA and YSYEKL. The CDR3 consists of 13 residues. V lost 7 bases and J lost 7, with 16 bases in between. The CDR3 sequence is CASTLEVTREAFF. CDR3 nucleotides: TGCGCCAGCACCCTAGAGGTTACACGTGAAGCTTTCTTT.

V and J are TRBV28 and TRBJ1-1; perhaps TRBD1 as D (6 bases). The CDR3 consists of 13 residues. Trimming removed 5 bases at V and 1 base at J, with 8 bases between. Per germline, CDR1 MDHEN and CDR2 SYDVKM. The CDR3 DNA follows: TGTGCCAGCAGTCCGGGACAGAACACTGAAGCTTTCTTT. Translating gives CASSPGQNTEAFF.

The chain couples TRBV2 to TRBJ2-3; TRBD1 matches at 7 bases. The J segment lost 4 bases and the V segment lost 5 bases, leaving 6 bases of the junction unmatched. The CDR3 has 14 amino acids. CDR1 and CDR2 from the germline V gene are SNHLY and FYNNEI. The CDR3 region has the DNA TGTGCCAGCAGTAAGGACAGGCGGCCAGATACGCAGTATTTT. Protein product: CASSKDRRPDTQYF.

The gene calls are TRBV7-8 and TRBJ2-1, with TRBD2 identical over 14 bases. The CDR3 has 15 amino acids. The junction had 8 bases not matched to a gene; V was cut back by 7 bases and J by 9 bases. CDR1 and CDR2 (germline): SGHVS, FQNEAQ. CDR3 DNA sequence: TGTGCCAGCACGACTAGCGGGGGGGCTGCCGGTGAGCAGTTCTTC. This gives the protein CASTTSGGAAGEQFF.

V and J are TRBV6-6 and TRBJ2-1, with TRBD1 matching over 8 bases. This CDR3 is 14 amino acids long. In germline, CDR1 is MNHNY, CDR2 SVGAGI (reference sequence). The V segment lost 5 bases and the J segment 6 bases; nucleotides outside the gene matches: 6. Here the CDR3 reads CASSGQGVSNEQFF. As DNA, the CDR3 is TGTGCCAGCAGTGGACAGGGCGTCTCCAATGAGCAGTTCTTC.

V and J are TRBV5-1 and TRBJ1-1; D possibly corresponds to TRBD1 (5 bases). Trimming cost V 3 bases and J 8 bases, with 14 bases left between them. There are 13 residues in the CDR3. CDR1 and CDR2 (germline): SGHRS, YFSETQ. The DNA for the CDR3 is TGCGCCAGCAGCTCAAACAATAACAGGGAAGCTTTCTTT. Translation gives CASSSNNNREAFF.

This chain joins TRBV19 and TRBJ1-5, with D maybe TRBD1 (6 bases). CDR3 length: 14 amino acids. Germline loops: CDR1 LNHDA, CDR2 SQIVND (reference sequence). Trimming removed 3 bases from V and 1 base from J, with 7 bases in between. This chain's CDR3 is CASSMTGSNQPQHF. The CDR3 DNA reads TGTGCCAGTAGTATGACAGGAAGCAATCAGCCCCAGCATTTT.

This chain joins TRBV6-1 and TRBJ1-2; D is possibly TRBD1 (6 bases). CDR1 is MNHNS, CDR2 SASEGT, per germline. The germline V and J ends were trimmed by 3 bases and 3 bases, with 8 bases remaining between them. The CDR3 has 13 amino acids. CDR3 in DNA: TGTGCCAGCAGTGAGACAGGAGACTATGGCTACACCTTC. It encodes CASSETGDYGYTF.

V is TRBV5-1 and J is TRBJ2-3; TRBD2 might be the D (7 bases). This CDR3 contains 16 residues. Germline values: CDR1 SGHRS, CDR2 YFSETQ. V was trimmed by 0 bases and J by 6 bases, leaving 17 bases between them. In DNA, the CDR3 is TGCGCCAGCAGCTTGGGCGGGGGCCCCCGAGAGGATACGCAGTATTTT. Protein: CASSLGGGPREDTQYF.

This chain connects TRBV2 to TRBJ1-1; TRBD1 is a possible D gene (5 bases). From germline, CDR1 is SNHLY and CDR2 FYNNEI. CDR3 size: 15 residues. The germline V and J ends were trimmed by 2 bases and 1 base, with 11 bases remaining between them. The CDR3 coding sequence is TGTGCCAGCAGTGAAATCGACAGACGGAACACTGAAGCTTTCTTT. Encoded protein: CASSEIDRRNTEAFF.

This rearrangement joins TRBV7-9 to TRBJ2-3, with 9 bases fitting TRBD2. The CDR3 covers 18 residues. CDR1 and CDR2 (germline): SEHNR, FQNEAQ (reference sequence). Trimming removed 4 bases from V and 2 bases from J; junction bases left unmatched: 13. CDR3 bases: TGTGCCAGCAGCTCGTCTCGTGGTAGCGGGGGACCCACAGATACGCAGTATTTT. It translates to CASSSSRGSGGPTDTQYF. The full variable domain, its missing parts supplied by reference TRBV7-9 and TRBJ2-3, is DTGVSQNPRHKITKRGQNVTFRCDPISEHNRLYWYRQTLGQGPEFLTYFQNEAQLEKSRLLSDRFSAERPKGSFSTLEIQRTEQGDSAMYLCASSSSRGSGGPTDTQYFGPGTRLTVL.

The gene calls are TRBV20-1 and TRBJ2-3, with D perhaps matching TRBD1 (5 bases). This CDR3 has 13 residues. With 3 bases removed from V and 2 bases from J, the gap between germline ends came to 9 bases. Germline V gene data show CDR1 as DFQATT and CDR2 as SNEGSKA (reference sequence). As DNA, the CDR3 is TGCAGTGCTAGTAGGGGAAACACAGATACGCAGTATTTT. Protein product: CSASRGNTDTQYF.

This clone has more than one count but fewer than ten. The V call is TRBV6-2 or TRBV6-3, the J call TRBJ2-1; 12 positions match TRBD2. Germline assignment: CDR1 MNHEY and CDR2 SVGEGT. This CDR3 is built from 16 residues. J was trimmed by 3 bases and V by 6 bases; bases with no gene match: 6. This CDR3 is CASRPASGGVYNEQFF. The CDR3 coding sequence is TGTGCCAGCAGACCTGCTAGCGGGGGGGTCTACAATGAGCAGTTCTTC.

The chain combines TRBV12-3 or TRBV12-4 with TRBJ1-2; D ambiguous. With 3 bases removed from V and 8 bases from J, the gap between germline ends came to 10 bases. The length of the CDR3 is 12 residues. Written as DNA, the CDR3 is TGTGCCAGCAGTTTTCGGGTTGGGGGCTACACCTTC. It codes for CASSFRVGGYTF.

The V and J genes are TRBV18 and TRBJ2-7; 7 bases match TRBD1. J was trimmed by 3 bases and V by 3 bases; bases with no gene match: 2. The CDR3 is made up of 13 amino acids. Germline loops: CDR1 KGHSH, CDR2 LQKENI. The CDR3 DNA reads as TGTGCCAGCTCACCGACAGGGAACTACGAGCAGTACTTC. Translated, it gives CASSPTGNYEQYF.

The rearrangement uses TRBV5-1 and TRBJ1-3; D remains unclear. V lost 2 bases to trimming and J lost 4 bases, with 13 bases between them. CDR3 length: 15 amino acids. CDR1 is SGHRS and CDR2 is YFSETQ in the germline V gene. CDR3 residues: CASSFTKPQGNTIYF. In DNA, the CDR3 is TGCGCCAGCAGCTTCACCAAGCCACAGGGAAACACCATATATTTT. The entire variable domain, with the rest obtained from reference TRBV5-1 and TRBJ1-3, is as follows: KAGVTQTPRYLIKTRGQQVTLSCSPISGHRSVSWYQQTPGQGLQFLFEYFSETQRNKGNFPGRFSGRQFSNSRSEMNVSTLELGDSALYLCASSFTKPQGNTIYFGEGSWLTVV.

This sequence joins TRBV15 and TRBJ1-2, with 10 nucleotides matching TRBD1. Germline V gene sequence: CDR1 LNHNV, CDR2 YYDKDF (reference sequence). This CDR3 is 16 amino acids long. Germline trimming cut 0 bases from V and 2 bases from J; bases unmatched to any gene: 3. In nucleotides, the CDR3 is TGTGCCACCAGCAGAGACGGGACAGGGGCAAACTATGGCTACACCTTC. Its protein product is CATSRDGTGANYGYTF. The complete variable domain, with remaining parts taken from reference TRBV15 and TRBJ1-2, reads DAMVIQNPRYQVTQFGKPVTLSCSQTLNHNVMYWYQQKSSQAPKLLFHYYDKDFNNEADTPDNFQSRRPNTSFCFLDIRSPGLGDTAMYLCATSRDGTGANYGYTFGSGTRLTVV.

The V call is TRBV18, the J call TRBJ2-1; perhaps TRBD1 as D (6 bases). Germline assignment: CDR1 KGHSH and CDR2 LQKENI. There are 14 residues in the CDR3. The V gene lost 5 bases and the J gene lost 4 bases, with 12 bases spanning the gap. Here the CDR3 DNA reads TGTGCCAGCTCATACTCACAGGGTTACAATGAGCAGTTCTTC. It encodes CASSYSQGYNEQFF.